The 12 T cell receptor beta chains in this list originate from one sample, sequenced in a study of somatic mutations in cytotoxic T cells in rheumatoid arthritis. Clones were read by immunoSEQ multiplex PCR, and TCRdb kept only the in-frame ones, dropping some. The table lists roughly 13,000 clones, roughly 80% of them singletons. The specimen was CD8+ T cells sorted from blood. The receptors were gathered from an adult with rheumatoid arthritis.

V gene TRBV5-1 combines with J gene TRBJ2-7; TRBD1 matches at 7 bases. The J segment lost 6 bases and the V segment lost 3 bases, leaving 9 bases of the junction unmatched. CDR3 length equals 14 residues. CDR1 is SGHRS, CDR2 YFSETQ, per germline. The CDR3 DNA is TGCGCCAGCAGCTACCGGACAGGTGGTACCGAGCAGTACTTC. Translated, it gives CASSYRTGGTEQYF.

The CDR3 coding sequence is TGTGCCAGCAGCTTAGATACTAGCGGGATAGGAAATGAGCAGTTCTTC. Translating gives CASSLDTSGIGNEQFF. The chain combines TRBV7-6 with TRBJ2-1; 10 positions match TRBD2. Trimming at V came to 1 base and at J to 7 bases, leaving 7 bases not matched to a gene. In germline, CDR1 is SGHVS, CDR2 FNYEAQ. This CDR3 spans 16 amino acids.

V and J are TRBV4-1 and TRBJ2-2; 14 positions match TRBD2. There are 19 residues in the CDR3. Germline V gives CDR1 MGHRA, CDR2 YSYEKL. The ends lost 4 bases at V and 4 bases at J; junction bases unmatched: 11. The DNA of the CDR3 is TGCGCCAGCAGCCTCTTGGGACTAGCGGGAGATCGGGTCACCGGGGAGCTGTTTTTT. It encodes CASSLLGLAGDRVTGELFF.

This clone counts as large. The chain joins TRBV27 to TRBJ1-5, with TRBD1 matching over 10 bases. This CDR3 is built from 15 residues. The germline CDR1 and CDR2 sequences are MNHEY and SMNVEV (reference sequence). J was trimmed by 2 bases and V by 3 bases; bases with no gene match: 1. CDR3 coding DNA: TGTGCCAGCAGTTTGGGGACAGGGGGCAATCAGCCCCAGCATTTT. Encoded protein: CASSLGTGGNQPQHF.

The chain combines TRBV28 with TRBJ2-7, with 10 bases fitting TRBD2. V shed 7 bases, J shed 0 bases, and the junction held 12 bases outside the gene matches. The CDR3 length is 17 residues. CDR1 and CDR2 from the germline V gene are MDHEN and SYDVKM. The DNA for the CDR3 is TGTGCCAGCACCCTGGGGCTAGCGGGAGATTTCTCCTACGAGCAGTACTTC. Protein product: CASTLGLAGDFSYEQYF.

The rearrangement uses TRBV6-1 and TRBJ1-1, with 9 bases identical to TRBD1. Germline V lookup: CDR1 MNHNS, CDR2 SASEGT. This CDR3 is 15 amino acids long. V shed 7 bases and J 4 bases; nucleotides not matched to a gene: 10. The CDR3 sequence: CASTTGGAGSTEAFF. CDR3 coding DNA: TGTGCCAGCACTACAGGGGGCGCGGGTAGCACTGAAGCTTTCTTT.

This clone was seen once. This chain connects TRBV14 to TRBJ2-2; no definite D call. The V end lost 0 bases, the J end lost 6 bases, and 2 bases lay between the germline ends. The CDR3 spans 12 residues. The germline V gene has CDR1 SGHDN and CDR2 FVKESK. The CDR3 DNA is TGTGCCAGCAGCCAAGACGCCGGGGAGCTGTTTTTT. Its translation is CASSQDAGELFF.

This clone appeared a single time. The CDR3 DNA is TGTGCCAGAAGGGGGGCTAGTAGAGGCTACACCTTC. Protein: CARRGASRGYTF. This chain connects TRBV2 to TRBJ1-2, with D possibly matching TRBD1 (6 bases). This CDR3 region has 12 residues. V was clipped by 9 bases and J by 8 bases, with 16 bases between them. From germline, CDR1 is SNHLY and CDR2 FYNNEI.

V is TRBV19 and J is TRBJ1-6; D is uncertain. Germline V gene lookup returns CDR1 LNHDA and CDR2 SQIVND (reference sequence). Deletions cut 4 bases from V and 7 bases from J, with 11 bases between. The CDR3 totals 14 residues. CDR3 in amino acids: CASSKTVGNSPLHF. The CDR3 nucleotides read TGTGCCAGTAGTAAAACAGTTGGAAATTCACCCCTCCACTTT.

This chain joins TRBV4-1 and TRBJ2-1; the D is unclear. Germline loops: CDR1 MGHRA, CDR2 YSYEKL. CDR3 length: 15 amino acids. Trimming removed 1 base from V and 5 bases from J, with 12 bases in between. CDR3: CASSQGKLQNNEQFF. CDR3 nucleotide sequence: TGCGCCAGCAGCCAAGGGAAACTACAAAACAATGAGCAGTTCTTC.

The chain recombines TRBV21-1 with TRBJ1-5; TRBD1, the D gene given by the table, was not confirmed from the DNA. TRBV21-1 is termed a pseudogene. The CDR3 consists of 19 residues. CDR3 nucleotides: TGTGCCAGCACCCATCCGGGACAGGGGACCAAATTATGGGATCAGCCCCAGCATTTT. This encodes CASTHPGQGTKLWDQPQHF.

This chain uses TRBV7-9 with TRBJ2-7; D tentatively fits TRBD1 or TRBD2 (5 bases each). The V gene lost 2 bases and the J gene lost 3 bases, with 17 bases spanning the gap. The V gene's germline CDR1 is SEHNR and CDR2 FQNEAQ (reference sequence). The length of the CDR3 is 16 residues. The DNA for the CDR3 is TGTGCCAGCAGCTTAACTGAGGGGTATCAATTCTACGAGCAGTACTTC. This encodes CASSLTEGYQFYEQYF. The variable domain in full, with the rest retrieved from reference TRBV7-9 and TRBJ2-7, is DTGVSQNPRHKITKRGQNVTFRCDPISEHNRLYWYRQTLGQGPEFLTYFQNEAQLEKSRLLSDRFSAERPKGSFSTLEIQRTEQGDSAMYLCASSLTEGYQFYEQYFGPGTRLTVT.